This TCR beta chain was captured in a study of early T cells in non-severe SARS-CoV-2 infection. Turning to the study itself: Investigators sequenced bulk RNA drawn from unsorted whole blood, and chains remained unpaired.

In this sample, this clonotype turned up a few times. The antigen remains unidentified. Germline V lookup: CDR1 SEHNR, CDR2 FQNEAQ (reference sequence). There are 14 residues in the CDR3. V dropped 5 bases and J dropped 9; count of bases not matched to a gene: 8. General study findings and limits: Using VDJdb, the matching emphasized anti-spike CD8 responses while missing private and CD4 specificities.

The protocol attached unique molecular identifiers to individual cDNA molecules. TCRdb itself ran the 5' RACE reads through MiXCR, one entry per CDR3 protein. Among some 78,000 distinct CDR3 sequences listed, around 13% were seen once. The sequenced material came from whole blood. The receptor comes from an adult who was a healthcare worker with PCR-confirmed SARS-CoV-2 infection or an uninfected control (not recorded which). The chain has TRBV7-9 and TRBJ2-1; 9 nucleotides agree with TRBD2. CDR3 coding DNA: TGTGCCAGCAGCCCAAGCGGGAGGAGGGGTGAGCAGTTCTTC. Protein product: CASSPSGRRGEQFF.